The present entry profiles one TCR beta chain with its context. TCRdb's copy holds only in-frame clones and misses some; the assay was immunoSEQ multiplex PCR. The sample holds about 73,000 clones, roughly 93% seen once. This sample is drawn from a study of technical replicates of blood from a handful of donors. This CDR3 contains 16 residues. Germline CDR1 is MGHRA and CDR2 is YSYEKL. With 0 bases clipped from V and 2 bases from J, the junction kept 0 bases outside the gene matches. This clonotype originated in a human donor in good health. The sequenced sample consisted of T cells isolated from PBMCs. The chain couples TRBV4-1 to TRBJ2-1; 11 bases fit TRBD2. The CDR3 bases are TGCGCCAGCAGCCAAGAACTAGCGGGGGCCTACAATGAGCAGTTCTTC. This sequence encodes CASSQELAGAYNEQFF.